This T cell receptor beta chain was documented in a study of glioma-infiltrating T cells. In the study overall: About a million peripheral T cells were targeted at roughly 4.5- to 11-fold coverage. Study findings and constraints: A blood CDR3 motif signature was depleted in highly divergent patients. Non-neoplastic patients had below-expected tissue-blood divergence, while all gliomas exceeded expectation. Tissue and blood shared very few CDR3 sequences.

Using RNA template, CDR3s of TCR alpha and beta were amplified with iRepertoire arm-PCR. TCRdb used MiXCR to reprocess the multiplex PCR reads, holding one entry per CDR3 protein. The sample has fewer than 500,000 distinct CDR3 sequences; 41% are singletons. Comment on this clonotype: Its antigen is unknown.

V shed 4 bases, J shed 5 bases, and the junction held 10 bases outside the gene matches. Germline assignment: CDR1 SGHVS and CDR2 FQNEAQ. This CDR3 has 16 amino acids. The chain joins TRBV7-8 to TRBJ2-1; 8 nucleotides align to TRBD2. Source material: glioma tissue, nonneoplastic brain tissue, or PBMCs (not recorded which). The source of this sequence is a human donor with low-grade glioma or glioblastoma, undergoing nonglioma brain surgery, or in good health (not recorded which). DNA for the CDR3: TGTGCCAGCAGCTCACGGAGCGGGAGACTAGACAATGAGCAGTTCTTC. It is translated as CASSSRSGRLDNEQFF.